The clone carrying this TCR beta chain was picked up many times. This sample is drawn from a study of metastatic and nonmetastatic thyroid tumors. MiXCR was used by TCRdb to re-call the PCR reads. This table has about 9,900 clones, around 9.9% appearing once. Every patient was untreated before thyroid surgery. The germline CDR1 and CDR2 sequences are SGHNT and YYREEE (reference sequence). The CDR3 contains 19 residues. Trimming took 3 bases from V and 5 from J; bases not matched to a gene: 22. The gene calls are TRBV5-4 and TRBJ1-1; TRBD1 matches at 7 bases. The sample comprised tumor tissue. This sequence was found in a female donor with papillary thyroid cancer or a benign thyroid nodule (not recorded which). Some clones in this sample may be carry-over from other donors' samples. CDR3 sequence: CASSSVPGQAGNKVTEAFF. The DNA of the CDR3 is TGTGCCAGCAGCTCCGTACCCGGACAGGCGGGGAATAAGGTTACTGAAGCTTTCTTT.